Each of the 7 T cell receptor beta chains below was sequenced from the same sample in a study of molecular identifiers for immune sequencing clone quantification. TCRdb reprocessed the PCR reads with MiXCR, giving one entry per CDR3 protein. The sample carries hundreds of thousands of distinct CDR3 sequences, around 25% recorded once. The specimen was naive CD8+ T cells from blood, with Jurkat cell RNA spiked in. Subset: FACS-sorted CD8+CD4-CCR7+CD45RA+ naive T cells. The receptor set was obtained from a human donor in good health. Some libraries in this study had Jurkat cell RNA spiked in.

In the case of this clonotype: The junction departs from the called germline gene at one end, perhaps through a read error. The chain has TRBV5-1 and TRBJ2-5; a possible D gene is TRBD2 (6 bases). Germline CDR1 is SGHRS and CDR2 is YFSETQ. This CDR3 spans 14 amino acids. CDR3 sequence: CASRRDLADEIQYF. In nucleotides, the CDR3 is TGCGCCAGCAGGCGGGACCTAGCAGACGAGATCCAGTACTTC. Filled out from reference TRBV5-1 and TRBJ2-5, the complete variable domain reads KAGVTQTPRYLIKTRGQQVTLSCSPISGHRSVSWYQQTPGQGLQFLFEYFSETQRNKGNFPGRFSGRQFSNSRSEMNVSTLELGDSALYLCASRRDLADEIQYFGPGTRLLVL.

Ten or more counts support this clonotype. The chain has TRBV29-1 and TRBJ2-7; D is possibly TRBD1 (5 bases). V was cut by 0 bases and J by 2 bases, with 8 bases left in between. Germline V CDR1 and CDR2: SQVTM, ANQGSEA. The length of the CDR3 is 13 residues. The DNA of the CDR3 is TGCAGCGTTGAAGATGCAGGGCCCTACGAGCAGTACTTC. Its protein is CSVEDAGPYEQYF.

On this clonotype itself: At one boundary the junction diverges from the germline segment, which might be a read error. The chain employs TRBV6-2 or TRBV6-3 and TRBJ2-2, with no clear D. The CDR3 loop spans 15 amino acids. CDR1 MNHEY and CDR2 SVGEGT come from the germline V gene. CDR3 residues: CASFLGTTDTGELFF. Here the CDR3 DNA reads TGCGCCAGCTTTTTAGGCACTACGGACACCGGGGAGCTGTTTTTT.

The V call is TRBV29-1, the J call TRBJ2-1, with D unclear. Trimming cost V 2 bases and J 0 bases, with 8 bases left between them. Germline CDR1 reads SQVTM; CDR2 reads ANQGSEA. The CDR3 spans 14 residues. The CDR3 DNA is TGCAGCGTTGAAAACGTCGACTCCTACAATGAGCAGTTCTTC. Encoded protein: CSVENVDSYNEQFF.

The table lists this clonotype with many counts. V usage is TRBV28 and J usage is TRBJ2-3, with D tentatively TRBD2 (6 bases). This CDR3 has 13 amino acids. Trimming took off 5 bases at V and 4 bases at J, with 10 bases between the two ends. Per germline, CDR1 MDHEN and CDR2 SYDVKM. CDR3 in DNA: TGTGCCAGCAGTCCGGGGACTGCAGATACGCAGTATTTT. It specifies CASSPGTADTQYF.

This clonotype was observed a handful of times. The chain recombines TRBV24-1 with TRBJ2-3; the match to TRBD2 covers 8 bases. V lost 3 bases and J lost 1; bases outside the gene matches: 8. Germline CDR1 reads KGHDR; CDR2 reads SFDVKD. CDR3 size: 17 residues. The CDR3 protein is CATSDTPAGAGTDTQYF. CDR3 coding DNA: TGTGCCACCAGTGATACCCCAGCGGGAGCGGGCACAGATACGCAGTATTTT.

This clonotype was counted many times. This rearrangement joins TRBV28 to TRBJ1-3; the D gene is possibly TRBD1 (6 bases). The CDR3 runs 16 residues. CDR1 and CDR2 from the germline V gene are MDHEN and SYDVKM. Trimming pared 6 bases from V and 0 bases from J, leaving 15 bases between. For the CDR3, the DNA is TGTGCCAGCAGCTCACAGGGTACCATCTCTGGAAACACCATATATTTT. This encodes CASSSQGTISGNTIYF.